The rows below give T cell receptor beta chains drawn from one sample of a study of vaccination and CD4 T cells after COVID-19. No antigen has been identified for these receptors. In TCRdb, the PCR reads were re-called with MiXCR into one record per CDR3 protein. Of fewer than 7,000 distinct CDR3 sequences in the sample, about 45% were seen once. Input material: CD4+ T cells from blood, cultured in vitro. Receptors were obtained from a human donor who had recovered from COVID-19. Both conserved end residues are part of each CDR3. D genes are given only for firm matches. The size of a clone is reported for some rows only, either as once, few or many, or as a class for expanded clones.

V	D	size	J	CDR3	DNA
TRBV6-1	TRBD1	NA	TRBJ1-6	CASSQLGTGASPLHF	TGTGCCAGCAGTCAGTTGGGGACAGGGGCGTCACCCCTCCACTTT
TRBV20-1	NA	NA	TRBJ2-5	CSARDPTSPYQETQYF	TGCAGTGCTAGAGACCCTACTAGCCCGTACCAAGAGACCCAGTACTTC
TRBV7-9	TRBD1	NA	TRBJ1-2	CASSSDREVNYGYTF	TGTGCCAGCAGCTCCGACAGGGAGGTTAACTATGGCTACACCTTC
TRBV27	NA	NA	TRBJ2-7	CASSGRGPTYEQYF	TGTGCCAGCAGCGGTCGGGGCCCAACCTACGAGCAGTACTTC
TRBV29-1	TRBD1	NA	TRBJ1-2	CSGGQGNSYTF	TGCAGCGGCGGACAGGGCAATAGCTACACCTTC
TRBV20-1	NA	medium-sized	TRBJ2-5	CSARDLGGQTQYF	TGCAGTGCTAGAGATCTAGGGGGGCAGACCCAGTACTTC
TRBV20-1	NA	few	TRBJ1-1	CSASSGRDTEAFF	TGCAGTGCTAGTTCGGGGAGGGACACTGAAGCTTTCTTT
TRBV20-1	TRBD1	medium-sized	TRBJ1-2	CSARAADRGHGYTF	TGCAGTGCTAGAGCCGCTGACAGGGGGCACGGCTACACCTTC
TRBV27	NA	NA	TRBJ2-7	CASSDYYEQYF	TGTGCCAGCAGTGACTACTACGAGCAGTACTTC
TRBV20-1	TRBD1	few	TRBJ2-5	CSVLAQGAETQYF	TGCAGTGTTCTAGCACAGGGGGCTGAGACCCAGTACTTC
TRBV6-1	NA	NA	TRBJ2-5	CASSEGGAGETQYF	TGTGCCAGCAGTGAGGGGGGGGCTGGGGAGACCCAGTACTTC
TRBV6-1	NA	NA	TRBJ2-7	CASSPLYEQYF	TGTGCCAGCAGCCCCCTATACGAGCAGTACTTC
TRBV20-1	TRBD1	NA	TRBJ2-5	CSAETGGPQETQYF	TGCAGTGCAGAGACAGGGGGTCCACAAGAGACCCAGTACTTC
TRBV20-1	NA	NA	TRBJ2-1	CSATSGNEQFF	TGCAGTGCTACCAGTGGGAATGAGCAGTTCTTC
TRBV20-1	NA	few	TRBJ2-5	CSARYFRETQYF	TGCAGTGCTAGGTATTTCCGAGAGACCCAGTACTTC
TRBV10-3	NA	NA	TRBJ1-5	CAISEGPGQPQHF	TGTGCCATCAGTGAAGGTCCGGGGCAGCCCCAGCATTTT
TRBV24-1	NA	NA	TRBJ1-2	CATSAGPLNYGYTF	TGTGCCACCAGTGCTGGACCGCTTAACTATGGCTACACCTTC
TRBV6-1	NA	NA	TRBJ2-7	CASTFTYEQYF	TGTGCCAGCACCTTTACCTACGAGCAGTACTTC
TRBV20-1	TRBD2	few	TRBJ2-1	CSALGTSGNEQFF	TGCAGTGCGCTCGGGACTAGCGGGAATGAGCAGTTCTTC
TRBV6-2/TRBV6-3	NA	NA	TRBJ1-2	CASSYAVNYGYTF	TGTGCCAGCAGTTACGCCGTTAACTATGGCTACACCTTC
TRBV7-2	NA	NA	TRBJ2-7	CASSLNYEQYF	TGTGCCAGCAGCTTGAACTACGAGCAGTACTTC
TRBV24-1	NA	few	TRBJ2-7	CATSDPSSGEQYF	TGTGCCACCAGTGACCCGTCCTCGGGGGAGCAGTACTTC